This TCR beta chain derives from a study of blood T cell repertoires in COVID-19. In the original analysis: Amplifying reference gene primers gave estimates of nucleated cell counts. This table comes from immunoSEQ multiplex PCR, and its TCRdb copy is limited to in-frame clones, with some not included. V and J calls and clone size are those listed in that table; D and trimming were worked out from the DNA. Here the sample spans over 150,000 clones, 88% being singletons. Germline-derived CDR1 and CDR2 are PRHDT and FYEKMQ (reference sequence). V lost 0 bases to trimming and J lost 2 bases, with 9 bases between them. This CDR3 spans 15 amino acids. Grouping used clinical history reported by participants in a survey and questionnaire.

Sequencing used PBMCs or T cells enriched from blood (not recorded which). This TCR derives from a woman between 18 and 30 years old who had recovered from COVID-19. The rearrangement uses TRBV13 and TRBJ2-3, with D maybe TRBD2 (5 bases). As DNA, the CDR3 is TGTGCCAGCAGCTTAGGGCTAGCCTACACAGATACGCAGTATTTT. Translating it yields CASSLGLAYTDTQYF.